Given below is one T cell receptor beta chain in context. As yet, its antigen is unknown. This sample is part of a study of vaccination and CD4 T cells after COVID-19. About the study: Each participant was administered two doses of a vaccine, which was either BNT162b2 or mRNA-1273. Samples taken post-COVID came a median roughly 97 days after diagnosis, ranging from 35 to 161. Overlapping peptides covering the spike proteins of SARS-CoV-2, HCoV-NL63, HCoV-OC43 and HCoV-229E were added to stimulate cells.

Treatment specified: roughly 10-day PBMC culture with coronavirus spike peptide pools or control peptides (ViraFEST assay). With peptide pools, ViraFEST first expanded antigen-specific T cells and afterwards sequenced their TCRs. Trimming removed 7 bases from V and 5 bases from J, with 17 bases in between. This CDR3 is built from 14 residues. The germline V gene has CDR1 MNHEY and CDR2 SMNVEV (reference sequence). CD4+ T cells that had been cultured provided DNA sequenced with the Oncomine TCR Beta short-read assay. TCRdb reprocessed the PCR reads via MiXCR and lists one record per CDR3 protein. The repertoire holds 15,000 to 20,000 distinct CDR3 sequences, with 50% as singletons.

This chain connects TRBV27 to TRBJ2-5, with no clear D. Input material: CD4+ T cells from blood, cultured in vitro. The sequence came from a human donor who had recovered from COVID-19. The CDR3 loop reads CASKVRSSLETQYF. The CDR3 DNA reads TGTGCCAGCAAGGTCCGTTCTAGTCTGGAGACCCAGTACTTC.